These 4 T cell receptor beta chains were all obtained from the same sample, sequenced in a study of shared clonotypes between healthy human individuals. Data came from immunoSEQ multiplex PCR; TCRdb stores just in-frame clones and leaves some out. The sample comprises nearly 1 million clones, 76% of which are singletons, and about 1.5% rests with the top ten. The sample comprised memory CD4+ T cells sorted from blood. Subset specified: CD45RA-negative fraction. The receptors originated from a man between 18 and 29 years old in good health.

The chain couples TRBV5-1 to TRBJ2-3; D is undetermined. The CDR3 has 15 residues. The germline V and J ends were trimmed by 6 bases and 6 bases, with 20 bases remaining between them. Looked up from germline, CDR1 is SGHRS and CDR2 is YFSETQ. DNA for the CDR3: TGCGCCAGCACCCCCTTGGGGTACACCGGGGATACGCAGTATTTT. Protein: CASTPLGYTGDTQYF.

The chain is built from TRBV2 and TRBJ2-5; D unclear. This CDR3 contains 14 residues. V shed 6 bases and J shed 4 bases, with 15 bases lying between them. Germline assignment: CDR1 SNHLY and CDR2 FYNNEI. The CDR3 coding sequence is TGTGCCAGCAGGAACGACAACCATGGAGAGACCCAGTACTTC. Protein sequence: CASRNDNHGETQYF.

In its sample, this clone was seen once. A far larger clone differs by one base, so this is likely a read error. Additional DNA sequences in this sample encode the identical CDR3. V and J are TRBV6-6 and TRBJ1-1; 7 bases agree with TRBD1. The germline V gene has CDR1 MNHNY and CDR2 SVGAGI (reference sequence). The CDR3 spans 14 residues. CDR3 DNA: TGTGCCAGTAGTTACGGGACAGCGAACACTGAAGCTTTCTTT. Its protein is CASSYGTANTEAFF.

This chain links TRBV7-2 with TRBJ1-5; 9 bases fit TRBD1. There are 13 residues in the CDR3. Per germline, CDR1 SGHTA and CDR2 FQGNSA. Trimming at V came to 8 bases and at J to 6 bases, leaving 5 bases not matched to a gene. CDR3: CASAGDRVQPQHF. CDR3 DNA: TGTGCCAGCGCCGGGGACAGGGTTCAGCCCCAGCATTTT.